The source of this TCR beta chain is a study of shared clonotypes between healthy human individuals (dated by TCRdb to about 2020). Notes on the research overall: The cohort included three men and a couple of women between 18 and 49 years of age. For each donor, three plates each were used for CD4 naive and CD4 memory, two plates were used for CD8 naive, and one plate was used for CD8 memory. To estimate repertoire size and how much clonotype sharing occurs between individuals, the study deeply sequenced the blood TCR repertoires of roughly 5 healthy adults. To increase sequencing depth and limit assay-specific biases, TCR repertoire library preparation and sequencing were carried out by different laboratories using diverse techniques. Leukapheresis yielded between about 0.94 and 9 billion PBMCs per donor. Results and caveats for the whole study, not just this receptor: Compared with non-shared clonotypes, the clonotypes found in all four sorted-subset donors had higher generation probabilities. Because the study included a small number of donors, the genetic and exposure-history diversity represented was limited. Sampling was limited to blood, and TCR repertoires in tissue likely differ from TCR repertoires in blood. Even with the large sequencing depth, rarefaction of the sorted-subset datasets indicated that sequencing was incomplete. Larger estimated clonotype richness was generally found for naive subsets than for memory subsets. Sharing across several donors was observed for approximately 5% of naive CD4, about 3.2% of naive CD8, over 2% of memory CD4, and roughly 0.4% of memory CD8 clonotypes. Pairwise subsampling indicated that sequencing depth was expected to affect the degree of clonotype sharing among donors.

Using the deep immunoSEQ assay, TCR CDR3 regions were amplified from genomic DNA by multiplex PCR. For each cell subset, the extracted genomic DNA was distributed evenly across all wells of several immunoSEQ 96-well plates, and each plate served as one replicate. For sorted subsets, each replicate PCR was loaded with roughly 190 ng genomic DNA, equivalent to 25,000 to 30,000 T cell genomes. Purified libraries were quantified with a Qubit 3.0 fluorometer, sized on a Bioanalyzer 2100, and re-quantified with the KAPA Library Quantification kit. A separate single-read 150-cycle Illumina NextSeq 550 flow cell was used to sequence each immunoSEQ 96-well plate. For the original study's pipeline: Because the immunoSEQ output included only junctional sequences and no quality scores, the filtering could not be the same as the filtering used for full-length reads. Sequences were annotated with PyIR, a Python wrapper for IgBLAST v1.9, and V/J genes and CDR3 were assigned using IMGT germline references. Reads with weak V/J assignments (E-value above 1e-6), missing CDR3, stop codons, out-of-frame junctions, or ambiguous translated residues were removed. V3J clonotypes were defined by identical inferred V gene, J gene, and CDR3 amino acid sequence. Percentage overlap between repertoires was calculated by dividing the number of shared unique clonotypes by the size of the smaller repertoire. Three approaches were used to assess repertoire richness: RTK rarefaction, the Chao1 estimator, and Recon v2.1 estimates of unobserved clonotypes. OLGA was used to compute generation probabilities for all TCRbeta clonotypes that the gDNA method yielded from several donors. Imported from immuneACCESS, the table was reduced by TCRdb to in-frame sequences with V and J called. These copies leave out some clones; in studies compared against another copy, an unresolved V gene accounts for under half, and the cause of the remainder is not known. Clone size and the V and J calls come from that table; the DNA yielded D and trimming. This sample comprises 110,000 or so clones, approximately 70% of them detected only once. The ten largest clones add up to about a quarter of the sample.

Inclusive of the bounding cysteine and phenylalanine, the CDR3 is 14 residues long. Only the CDR3 DNA stays, 42 bases, in frame from base 1. V is shortened by 1 base, J by 7 bases, and the region joining them spans 11 bases. CDR1 and CDR2 are drawn from the germline V gene: SGHVS, FQNEAQ. On this clone itself: Its antigen is still unknown. No much larger clonotype is one base removed from it; base qualities were not supplied.

The donors were healthy, HIV-negative adults with no recently reported acute infections or vaccinations. Every donor was a Caucasian adult residing in Nashville, Tennessee, USA. CD8 memory samples consisted of magnetically selected CD45RO+ cells combined with CCR7-negative CD45RA+ effector memory (TemRA) cells. After blood collection by leukapheresis, PBMCs were isolated using Ficoll-Histopaque density gradient centrifugation and then cryopreserved in the vapor phase of liquid nitrogen. Purity and quantity of every magnetically sorted T cell population were checked by analytical flow cytometry. From each sorted fraction, genomic DNA was isolated and quantified by UV absorbance on a Nanodrop 2000c.

This receptor was identified in a woman aged 25 to 45 in good health. Sample: memory CD8+ T cells sorted from blood. The cell subset or site tag for this specimen amounts to: CD45RO+ cells pooled with CCR7-negative TemRA cells. Here the chain combines TRBV7-8 and TRBJ2-1; the D gene lacks a confident call. In nucleotide form, the sequence is TGTGCCAGCAGCTTAGGCCCGACGACTAATGAGCAGTTCTTC. Its translation reads: CASSLGPTTNEQFF.